One and the same sample provided the 23 T cell receptor beta chains below, sequenced in a study of glioma-infiltrating T cells. Amplification of TCR alpha and beta CDR3 regions from RNA used iRepertoire nested multiplex PCR. Each CDR3 protein gets one entry after TCRdb re-called the multiplex PCR reads with MiXCR. The repertoire holds approximately 130,000 distinct CDR3 sequences, with 24% as singletons. The sample taken for sequencing was glioma tissue, nonneoplastic brain tissue, or PBMCs (not recorded which). These receptors came from a human donor with low-grade glioma or glioblastoma, undergoing nonglioma brain surgery, or in good health (not recorded which).

This clonotype was detected ten times or more. The chain is built from TRBV15 and TRBJ2-3; 7 positions match TRBD2. CDR1 is LNHNV and CDR2 is YYDKDF in the germline V gene (reference sequence). Trimming removed 7 bases from V and 2 bases from J; junction bases left unmatched: 9. The CDR3 has 15 amino acids. The CDR3 sequence: CATTEVGGNTDTQYF. Here the CDR3 DNA reads TGTGCCACCACTGAAGTGGGGGGGAACACAGATACGCAGTATTTT. Filled out from reference TRBV15 and TRBJ2-3, the complete variable domain reads DAMVIQNPRYQVTQFGKPVTLSCSQTLNHNVMYWYQQKSSQAPKLLFHYYDKDFNNEADTPDNFQSRRPNTSFCFLDIRSPGLGDTAMYLCATTEVGGNTDTQYFGPGTRLTVL.

This clonotype was recorded a few times. V usage is TRBV28 and J usage is TRBJ2-5; TRBD2 matches at 11 bases. Germline V lookup: CDR1 MDHEN, CDR2 SYDVKM. The trim removed 5 bases at V and 2 bases at J, leaving 10 bases unmatched. The CDR3 loop spans 17 amino acids. This chain's CDR3 is CASSTIRTSGLQETQYF. CDR3 nucleotides: TGTGCCAGCAGTACAATCCGGACTAGCGGGCTACAAGAGACCCAGTACTTC.

This clonotype was seen at least ten times. This chain links TRBV12-3 or TRBV12-4 with TRBJ2-3; a possible D gene is TRBD1 (5 bases). The CDR3 is 14 amino acids. V shed 5 bases and J shed 2 bases, with 11 bases lying between them. The DNA for the CDR3 is TGTGCCAGCAGTCTCGGACACCCCACAGATACGCAGTATTTT. Translating gives CASSLGHPTDTQYF.

On this clonotype itself: A much larger clone differs by one base, so this may be a read error. The rearrangement links TRBV15 to TRBJ2-3, with 9 positions matching TRBD2. Germline V CDR1 and CDR2: LNHNV, YYDKDF (reference sequence). The CDR3 has 18 residues. V was clipped by 3 bases and J by 0 bases; unmatched bases: 10. The CDR3 bases are TGTGCCACCAGCAGGAGTAGCGGGGGCCTTGCTAGCACAGATACGCAGTATTTT. This gives the protein CATSRSSGGLASTDTQYF.

The chain has TRBV6-2 or TRBV6-3 and TRBJ2-3, with 8 nucleotides matching TRBD1. The CDR3 consists of 19 residues. Unmatched junction bases numbered 17, after V lost 5 bases and J lost 1 base. Germline CDR1 and CDR2: MNHEY and SVGEGT. CDR3 region: CASSLAGTGLLGGTDTQYF. The CDR3 nucleotides are TGTGCCAGCAGTCTCGCCGGGACAGGTCTCCTGGGGGGCACAGATACGCAGTATTTT.

This clonotype was seen repeatedly, ten times or more. The chain carries TRBV6-1 and TRBJ2-5; weak D call: TRBD2 (6 bases). In germline, CDR1 is MNHNS, CDR2 SASEGT. Between the trimmed V and J ends, which lost 7 bases and 5 bases, there was a span of 17 bases. This CDR3 spans 14 amino acids. This CDR3 reads CASTGGGIVETQYF. The CDR3 bases are TGTGCCAGCACAGGTGGAGGGATTGTGGAGACCCAGTACTTC.

About this clonotype: A read error may be the cause here, since a much bigger clone is one base away. The chain uses TRBV20-1 and TRBJ2-5, with a weak D call TRBD1 (5 bases). The DNA end is a closer match to TRBJ2-1, so the J assignment may be wrong. This CDR3 has 14 amino acids. CDR1 is DFQATT, CDR2 SNEGSKA, per germline (reference sequence). CDR3 amino acids: CSALGQSSYNKQFF. The DNA for the CDR3 is TGCAGTGCCCTGGGGCAAAGCTCCTACAATAAGCAGTTCTTC.

This clonotype was counted at least ten times. The chain links TRBV6-1 to TRBJ1-1, with D perhaps matching TRBD1 (5 bases). CDR1 is MNHNS, CDR2 SASEGT, per germline. The CDR3 is 13 residues long. Deletions cut 8 bases from V and 5 bases from J, with 15 bases between. CDR3 in amino acids: CASSRDLITEAFF. The DNA for the CDR3 is TGTGCCAGCTCCAGGGACCTTATAACTGAAGCTTTCTTT.

The chain links TRBV7-6 to TRBJ1-5, with D uncertain. V was clipped by 5 bases and J by 7 bases, with 15 bases between them. There are 14 residues in the CDR3. Germline lookup yields CDR1 SGHVS and CDR2 FNYEAQ. CDR3 amino acids: CASSPRPGGQPQHF. CDR3 DNA: TGTGCCAGCAGCCCTCGACCCGGCGGGCAGCCCCAGCATTTT.

This clonotype turned up a few times. The CDR3 loop reads CASSVERGRSNEQFF. In nucleotides, the CDR3 is TGTGCCAGCAGTGTAGAGCGGGGAAGGAGTAATGAGCAGTTCTTC. The gene calls are TRBV2 and TRBJ2-1, with TRBD2 identical over 7 bases. The CDR3 consists of 15 residues. The germline CDR1 and CDR2 sequences are SNHLY and FYNNEI. V lost 4 bases and J lost 7; bases outside the gene matches: 10.

The chain employs TRBV19 and TRBJ1-5; D gene unclear. Germline V gives CDR1 LNHDA, CDR2 SQIVND (reference sequence). The CDR3 runs to 12 residues. Trimming stripped 1 base from V and 2 bases from J, with 0 bases between. The CDR3 protein is CASSIGNQPQHF. The CDR3 nucleotides are TGTGCCAGTAGTATAGGCAATCAGCCCCAGCATTTT.

This clonotype occurred once. The junction does not match germline at one end; this may be a read error. The V call is TRBV28, the J call TRBJ2-5, with 7 bases identical to TRBD1. The CDR3 spans 16 residues. Germline-derived CDR1 and CDR2 are MDHEN and SYDVKM. The DNA for the CDR3 is TGTGCCAGCAGTCAGATTCAGGGGGTCTACCAAGAGACCCAGTGCTTC. This codes for CASSQIQGVYQETQCF.

The table lists this clonotype with a few counts. The V and J genes are TRBV6-1 and TRBJ2-1, with D perhaps TRBD2 (7 bases). V lost 6 bases to trimming and J lost 4 bases, with 19 bases between them. The CDR3 covers 16 residues. Looked up from germline, CDR1 is MNHNS and CDR2 is SASEGT. CDR3 region: CASSSPSAGAYNEQFF. In DNA, the CDR3 is TGTGCCAGCAGCTCCCCTTCCGCGGGGGCTTACAATGAGCAGTTCTTC.

For this clonotype: One end of the junction fails to match germline, which may point to a read error. The CDR3 reads CASSGGGSSYNSPFHF. CDR3 DNA: TGTGCCAGCAGTGGGGGTGGGAGCTCCTATAATTCACCCTTCCACTTT. The V call is TRBV2, the J call TRBJ1-6; no reliable D call. The V gene's germline CDR1 is SNHLY and CDR2 FYNNEI. The CDR3 has 16 amino acids.

V and J are TRBV18 and TRBJ2-3; D might be TRBD1 (5 bases). The CDR3 sequence is 13 residues long. Looked up from germline, CDR1 is KGHSH and CDR2 is LQKENI. V lost 3 bases and J lost 5, with 9 bases in between. The CDR3 DNA sequence: TGTGCCAGCTCACCCTCCCAGGGAGATACGCAGTATTTT. This translates into CASSPSQGDTQYF.

This clonotype was found a few times. The chain couples TRBV24-1 to TRBJ2-3, with unresolved D. The CDR3 extends over 16 amino acids. Trimming cost V 4 bases and J 0 bases, with 13 bases left between them. The germline gives CDR1 KGHDR, CDR2 SFDVKD. The DNA for the CDR3 is TGTGCCACCAGTGACTCCGACATAGCTAGCACAGATACGCAGTATTTT. This encodes CATSDSDIASTDTQYF.

This clonotype has just one count. This may arise from a read error, as a much more abundant clone is one base away. This sequence joins TRBV6-2 or TRBV6-3 and TRBJ2-1, with D possibly being TRBD1 or TRBD2 (5 bases each). The CDR3 spans 14 residues. Germline CDR1 is MNHEY and CDR2 is SVGEGT. The DNA for the CDR3 is TGTGCCAGCAGGCATCCCGGGACGAAGAATGAGCAGTCCTTC. Its translation is CASRHPGTKNEQSF.

The sample holds a few counts of this clonotype. The V call is TRBV12-3 or TRBV12-4, the J call TRBJ1-5; no clear D gene. The CDR3 is 13 amino acids. Trimming left V 4 bases short and J 4 bases short, with 8 bases between. CDR3 DNA: TGTGCCAGCAGTTATCTGCGGAATCAGCCCCAGCATTTT. The encoded protein is CASSYLRNQPQHF.

The table lists this clonotype with a few counts. The J gene is TRBJ1-3, the V gene TRBV24-1; TRBD1 agrees at 7 bases. Germline CDR1 is KGHDR and CDR2 is SFDVKD. The CDR3 sequence is 16 residues long. Unmatched junction bases numbered 8, after V lost 3 bases and J lost 4 bases. CDR3 amino acids: CATSDAGTAKGNTIYF. DNA for the CDR3: TGTGCCACCAGTGATGCCGGGACAGCTAAAGGAAACACCATATATTTT.

This clonotype showed up just a few times. The rearrangement uses TRBV20-1 and TRBJ1-3, with 9 bases that match TRBD1. Germline V gives CDR1 DFQATT, CDR2 SNEGSKA (reference sequence). After removal of 0 bases from V and 5 bases from J, the junction contained 5 bases not matched to a gene. The CDR3 covers 15 residues. CDR3 residues: CSARDQGTGRNTIYF. CDR3 in DNA: TGCAGTGCTAGAGATCAGGGGACAGGGCGAAACACCATATATTTT.

This chain connects TRBV29-1 to TRBJ2-3; the D is unclear. Germline V gene lookup returns CDR1 SQVTM and CDR2 ANQGSEA. V lost 6 bases and J 0 bases, leaving 13 bases between the germline ends. The CDR3 contains 14 residues. In DNA, the CDR3 is TGCAGCGTGGGGAAAGGGATTAGCACAGATACGCAGTATTTT. Residues: CSVGKGISTDTQYF.

The gene calls are TRBV15 and TRBJ2-2; D remains ambiguous. The germline V gene has CDR1 LNHNV and CDR2 YYDKDF (reference sequence). CDR3 length equals 18 residues. The V gene lost 1 base and the J gene lost 3 bases, with 18 bases spanning the gap. The CDR3 coding sequence is TGTGCCACCAGCAGAGTGAAGGGATTTCAAAGGGACACCGGGGAGCTGTTTTTT. It specifies CATSRVKGFQRDTGELFF.

In its sample, this clonotype was seen many times. V gene TRBV20-1 combines with J gene TRBJ1-1; 9 bases align to TRBD1. With 2 bases clipped from V and 1 base from J, the junction kept 2 bases outside the gene matches. Germline CDR1 is DFQATT and CDR2 is SNEGSKA (reference sequence). This CDR3 comprises 14 residues. CDR3 sequence: CSARKQGANTEAFF. Here the CDR3 DNA reads TGCAGTGCTAGAAAACAGGGGGCGAACACTGAAGCTTTCTTT.